The next 14 T cell receptor beta chains were all read from a single sample in a study of shared clonotypes between healthy human individuals. Clones were read by immunoSEQ multiplex PCR, and TCRdb kept only the in-frame ones, dropping some. The data show a few million clones, with around nine tenths seen just once and roughly 0.14% held by the top ten. The source material was naive CD4+ T cells sorted from blood. As for subset: CD45RA+ positively selected. The receptors were sampled from a man between 18 and 35 years old in good health.

The genes are TRBV7-2 and TRBJ2-5; weak D call: TRBD1 (6 bases). The length of the CDR3 is 17 residues. Germline V gives CDR1 SGHTA, CDR2 FQGNSA. V lost 3 bases and J 0 bases, leaving 17 bases between the germline ends. Here the CDR3 reads CASSFYRDKIHQETQYF. Here the CDR3 DNA reads TGTGCCAGCAGCTTCTACCGGGACAAAATTCACCAAGAGACCCAGTACTTC.

This chain connects TRBV10-3 to TRBJ2-5; D might be TRBD1 (6 bases). Trimming stripped 6 bases from V and 2 bases from J, with 13 bases between. The CDR3 length is 14 residues. The germline gives CDR1 ENHRY, CDR2 SYGVKD. CDR3 loop: CAIRQGTRQETQYF. The CDR3 region has the DNA TGTGCCATCAGACAGGGTACGAGGCAAGAGACCCAGTACTTC.

The chain joins TRBV6-1 to TRBJ1-1, with TRBD1 identical over 7 bases. Looked up from germline, CDR1 is MNHNS and CDR2 is SASEGT. Germline trimming cut 6 bases from V and 5 bases from J; bases unmatched to any gene: 9. The CDR3 is 14 amino acids. Written as DNA, the CDR3 is TGTGCCAGCAGACTGACAGGGCGGGGGACTGAAGCTTTCTTT. It codes for CASRLTGRGTEAFF.

The rearrangement uses TRBV7-3 and TRBJ1-2, with 7 bases lining up with TRBD1. The CDR3 runs 13 residues. Germline-derived CDR1 and CDR2 are SGHTA and FQGTGA. V shed 1 base, J shed 8 bases, and the junction held 4 bases outside the gene matches. The CDR3 bases are TGTGCCAGCAGCTTAAGGGACAGCCTGGGCTACACCTTC. Amino acids: CASSLRDSLGYTF.

The chain recombines TRBV11-2 with TRBJ1-6, with D unclear. Germline assignment: CDR1 SGHAT and CDR2 FQNNGV. The CDR3 consists of 14 residues. The V end lost 5 bases, the J end lost 6 bases, and 11 bases lay between the germline ends. CDR3 sequence reads: CASSIDGFNSPLHF. Written as DNA, the CDR3 is TGTGCCAGCAGCATTGATGGCTTTAATTCACCCCTCCACTTT. Together with reference TRBV11-2 and TRBJ1-6, the CDR3 gives the full variable domain: EAGVAQSPRYKIIEKRQSVAFWCNPISGHATLYWYQQILGQGPKLLIQFQNNGVVDDSQLPKDRFSAERLKGVDSTLKIQPAKLEDSAVYLCASSIDGFNSPLHFGNGTRLTVT.

Worth noting for this clone: Other DNA variants within this sample encode the same CDR3. The V gene is TRBV7-2, the J gene TRBJ2-1, with TRBD1 matching over 7 bases. The V segment lost 3 bases and the J segment 0 bases; nucleotides outside the gene matches: 2. The CDR3 runs 15 residues. CDR1 and CDR2 (germline): SGHTA, FQGNSA. The CDR3 sequence: CASSFDRASYNEQFF. The CDR3 coding sequence is TGTGCCAGCAGCTTTGACAGGGCCTCCTACAATGAGCAGTTCTTC.

As to this clone: Distinct nucleotide sequences in the sample also encode this CDR3. V and J are TRBV10-3 and TRBJ2-7, with 9 positions matching TRBD1. V shed 0 bases, J shed 2 bases, and the junction held 2 bases outside the gene matches. Germline CDR1 reads ENHRY; CDR2 reads SYGVKD. The CDR3 totals 15 residues. CDR3 residues: CAISESGTGPYEQYF. CDR3 in DNA: TGTGCCATCAGTGAGTCGGGGACAGGGCCCTACGAGCAGTACTTC.

The rearrangement joins TRBV9 to TRBJ2-3; D gene ambiguous. From germline, CDR1 is SGDLS and CDR2 YYNGEE. The V end lost 2 bases, the J end lost 2 bases, and 6 bases lay between the germline ends. CDR3 size: 13 residues. CDR3 loop: CASSVWYTDTQYF. CDR3 bases: TGTGCCAGCAGCGTTTGGTACACAGATACGCAGTATTTT.

This chain uses TRBV4-2 with TRBJ2-3; 10 bases are a match to TRBD2. CDR1 LGHNA and CDR2 YNFKEQ come from the germline V gene. The CDR3 has 16 amino acids. Trimming took 1 base from V and 7 from J; bases not matched to a gene: 8. CDR3 protein: CASSQAGLAGDNTQYF. As DNA, the CDR3 is TGTGCCAGCAGCCAAGCCGGCCTAGCGGGGGATAATACGCAGTATTTT.

This chain connects TRBV10-3 to TRBJ1-1; perhaps TRBD1 as D (6 bases). V was shortened by 3 bases and J by 4 bases, with 15 bases between the two germline ends. The V gene's germline CDR1 is ENHRY and CDR2 SYGVKD. This CDR3 is built from 15 residues. CDR3 nucleotide sequence: TGTGCCATCAGTGACCCACAGGGATTAGGCACTGAAGCTTTCTTT. This encodes CAISDPQGLGTEAFF.

The V gene is TRBV5-1, the J gene TRBJ2-1, with D hard to call. V dropped 5 bases and J dropped 7 bases, with 13 bases sitting between them. The CDR3 has 13 residues. Looked up from germline, CDR1 is SGHRS and CDR2 is YFSETQ. DNA for the CDR3: TGCGCCAGCAGGTCCGGCTCAACTAATGAGCAGTTCTTC. Residues: CASRSGSTNEQFF.

This chain connects TRBV7-9 to TRBJ2-3, with TRBD2 identical over 11 bases. The ends lost 2 bases at V and 3 bases at J; junction bases unmatched: 7. From germline, CDR1 is SEHNR and CDR2 FQNEAQ (reference sequence). The CDR3 spans 17 residues. The DNA of the CDR3 is TGTGCCAGCAGCTTACCACTTACTAGCGGGGGAACAGATACGCAGTATTTT. It translates to CASSLPLTSGGTDTQYF.

The V call is TRBV5-1, the J call TRBJ1-1; TRBD1 agrees at 7 bases. This CDR3 contains 14 residues. Germline trimming cut 5 bases from V and 1 base from J; bases unmatched to any gene: 5. Germline V gives CDR1 SGHRS, CDR2 YFSETQ. DNA of the CDR3: TGCGCCAGCAGAGAGGGGGCCGCGAACACTGAAGCTTTCTTT. This encodes CASREGAANTEAFF.

The CDR3 loop is CASSFTSGVYNEQFF. In nucleotides, the CDR3 is TGTGCCAGCAGTTTTACTAGCGGAGTTTACAATGAGCAGTTCTTC. The genes are TRBV6-5 and TRBJ2-1; 8 bases are a match to TRBD2. The CDR3 is 15 residues long. Per the germline V gene, CDR1 is MNHEY and CDR2 is SVGAGI. The J segment lost 4 bases and the V segment lost 4 bases, leaving 6 bases of the junction unmatched.